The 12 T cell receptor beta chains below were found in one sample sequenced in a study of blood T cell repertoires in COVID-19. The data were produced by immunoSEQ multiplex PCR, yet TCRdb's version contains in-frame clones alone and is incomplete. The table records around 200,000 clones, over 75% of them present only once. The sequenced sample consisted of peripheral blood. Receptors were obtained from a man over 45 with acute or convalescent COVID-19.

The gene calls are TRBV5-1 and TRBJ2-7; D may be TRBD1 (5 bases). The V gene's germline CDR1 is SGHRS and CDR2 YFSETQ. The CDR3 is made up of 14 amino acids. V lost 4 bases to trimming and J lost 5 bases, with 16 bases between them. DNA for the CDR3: TGCGCCAGCAGCCAATCGACAGTAGGCGACGAGCAGTACTTC. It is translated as CASSQSTVGDEQYF.

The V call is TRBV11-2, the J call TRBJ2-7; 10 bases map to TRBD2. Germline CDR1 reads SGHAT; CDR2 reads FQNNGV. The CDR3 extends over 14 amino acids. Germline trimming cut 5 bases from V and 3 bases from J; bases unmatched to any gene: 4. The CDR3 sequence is CASSTRTSGYEQYF. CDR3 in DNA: TGTGCCAGCAGCACCCGGACTAGCGGCTACGAGCAGTACTTC.

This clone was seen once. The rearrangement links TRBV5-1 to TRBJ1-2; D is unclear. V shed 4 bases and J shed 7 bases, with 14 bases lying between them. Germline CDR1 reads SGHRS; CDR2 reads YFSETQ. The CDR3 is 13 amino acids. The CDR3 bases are TGCGCCAGCAGCCCCGGTGGTCCCCTTGGCTACACCTTC. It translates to CASSPGGPLGYTF.

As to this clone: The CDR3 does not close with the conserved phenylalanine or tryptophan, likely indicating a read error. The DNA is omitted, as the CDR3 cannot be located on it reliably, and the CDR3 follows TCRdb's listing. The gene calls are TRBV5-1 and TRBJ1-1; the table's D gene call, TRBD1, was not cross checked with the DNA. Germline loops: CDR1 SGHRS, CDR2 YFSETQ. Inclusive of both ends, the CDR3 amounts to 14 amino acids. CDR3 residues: CASSFGVGDRGQDL.

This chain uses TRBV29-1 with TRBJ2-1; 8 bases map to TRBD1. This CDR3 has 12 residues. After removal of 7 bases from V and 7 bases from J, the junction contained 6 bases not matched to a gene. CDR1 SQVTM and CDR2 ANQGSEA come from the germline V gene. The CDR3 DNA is TGCAGCGCGGGACAGGCAGCAAATGAGCAGTTCTTC. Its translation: CSAGQAANEQFF.

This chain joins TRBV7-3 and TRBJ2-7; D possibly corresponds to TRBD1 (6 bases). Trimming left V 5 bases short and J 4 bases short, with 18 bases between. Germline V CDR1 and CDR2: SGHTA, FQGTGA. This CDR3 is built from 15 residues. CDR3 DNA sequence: TGTGCCAGCAGCCTATCAGGGGCCCGACATTACGAGCAGTACTTC. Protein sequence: CASSLSGARHYEQYF.

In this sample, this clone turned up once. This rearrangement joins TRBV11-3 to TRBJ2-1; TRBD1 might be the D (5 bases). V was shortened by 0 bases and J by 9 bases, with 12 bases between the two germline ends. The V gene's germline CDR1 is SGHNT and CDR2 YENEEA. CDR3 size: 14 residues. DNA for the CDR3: TGTGCCAGCAGCTTAGACAGGGTTCGACGTGAGCAGTTCTTC. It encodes CASSLDRVRREQFF. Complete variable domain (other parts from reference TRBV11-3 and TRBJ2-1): EAGVVQSPRYKIIEKKQPVAFWCNPISGHNTLYWYLQNLGQGPELLIRYENEEAVDDSQLPKDRFSAERLKGVDSTLKIQPAELGDSAVYLCASSLDRVRREQFFGPGTRLTVL.

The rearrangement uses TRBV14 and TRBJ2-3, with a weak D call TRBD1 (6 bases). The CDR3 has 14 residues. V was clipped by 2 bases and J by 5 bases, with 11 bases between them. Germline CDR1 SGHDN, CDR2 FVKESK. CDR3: CASSQHPGQDTQYF. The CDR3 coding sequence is TGTGCCAGCAGCCAACACCCGGGACAAGATACGCAGTATTTT. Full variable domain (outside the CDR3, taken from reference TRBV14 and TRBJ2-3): EAGVTQFPSHSVIEKGQTVTLRCDPISGHDNLYWYRRVMGKEIKFLLHFVKESKQDESGMPNNRFLAERTGGTYSTLKVQPAELEDSGVYFCASSQHPGQDTQYFGPGTRLTVL.

The CDR3 protein is CASSFTSGAEQYF. CDR3 bases: TGTGCCAGCAGCTTTACTTCAGGGGCCGAGCAGTACTTC. The V gene is TRBV7-9, the J gene TRBJ2-7; TRBD1 is a possible D gene (6 bases). V lost 3 bases and J 6 bases, leaving 12 bases between the germline ends. Germline values: CDR1 SEHNR, CDR2 FQNEAQ (reference sequence). This CDR3 has 13 amino acids.

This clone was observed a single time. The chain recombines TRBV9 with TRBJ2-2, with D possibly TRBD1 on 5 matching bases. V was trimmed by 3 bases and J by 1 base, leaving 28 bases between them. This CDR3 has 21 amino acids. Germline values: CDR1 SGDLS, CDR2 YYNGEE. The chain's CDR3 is CASSAPLGRVKRNGNTGELFF. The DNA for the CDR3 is TGTGCCAGCAGCGCACCCCTGGGCAGGGTAAAACGGAATGGGAACACCGGGGAGCTGTTTTTT.

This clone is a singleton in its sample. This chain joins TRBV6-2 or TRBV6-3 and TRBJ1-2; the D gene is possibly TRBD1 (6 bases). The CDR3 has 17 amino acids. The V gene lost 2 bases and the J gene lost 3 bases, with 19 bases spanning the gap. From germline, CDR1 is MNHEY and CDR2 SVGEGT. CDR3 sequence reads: CASSYVVQGPEDYGYTF. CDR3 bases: TGTGCCAGCAGTTACGTGGTTCAGGGGCCAGAGGACTATGGCTACACCTTC.

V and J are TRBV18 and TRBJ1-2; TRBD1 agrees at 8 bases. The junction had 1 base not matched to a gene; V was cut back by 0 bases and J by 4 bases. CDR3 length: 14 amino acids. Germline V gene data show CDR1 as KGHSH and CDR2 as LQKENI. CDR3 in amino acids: CASSPPTGGYGYTF. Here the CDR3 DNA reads TGTGCCAGCTCACCACCTACAGGGGGCTATGGCTACACCTTC.